Each of the 23 T cell receptor beta chains below was sequenced from the same sample in a study of T cell changes during pregnancy in multiple sclerosis. Profiling relied on immunoSEQ multiplex PCR, and the TCRdb table lists in-frame clones only, not all of them. The sample consists of 90,000 to 120,000 clones, 94% of them appearing once. Sequencing used peripheral blood, obtained before pregnancy. The receptor set was obtained from a female donor with multiple sclerosis, enrolled in a pregnancy study.

This chain links TRBV5-4 with TRBJ1-2; D is ambiguous. In germline, CDR1 is SGHNT, CDR2 YYREEE (reference sequence). CDR3 size: 13 residues. Trimming took 2 bases from V and 5 from J, leaving 10 bases between them. The CDR3 loop is CASSFDGNYGYTF. CDR3 nucleotide sequence: TGTGCCAGCAGCTTCGACGGGAATTATGGCTACACCTTC.

V usage is TRBV9 and J usage is TRBJ1-4; perhaps TRBD1 as D (5 bases). V lost 0 bases and J lost 11, with 8 bases in between. Germline CDR1 and CDR2: SGDLS and YYNGEE. CDR3 length equals 12 residues. The CDR3 loop reads CASSVDKGKLFF. CDR3 in DNA: TGTGCCAGCAGCGTAGACAAGGGGAAACTGTTTTTT.

This CDR3 reads CASTEGWNYEQYF. DNA of the CDR3: TGTGCCAGCACCGAGGGCTGGAACTACGAGCAGTACTTC. The chain combines TRBV2 with TRBJ2-5; D might be TRBD2 (5 bases). The J call is doubtful: the DNA matches TRBJ2-7 better. The CDR3 runs 13 residues. The germline V gene encodes CDR1 SNHLY and CDR2 FYNNEI.

The sample holds one count of this clone. The V and J genes are TRBV5-6 and TRBJ2-2; TRBD1 aligns across 8 bases. The CDR3 is 16 amino acids. The germline CDR1 and CDR2 sequences are SGHDT and YYEEEE. V lost 6 bases, J lost 7 bases, and 14 bases stayed unmatched. The CDR3 DNA reads TGTGCCAGCAATCGATGGGCGCAGGGGGCGTACGGGGAGCTGTTTTTT. Its translation is CASNRWAQGAYGELFF.

The chain uses TRBV7-2 and TRBJ2-5; TRBD2 is a possible D gene (6 bases). The CDR3 has 17 amino acids. The V end lost 0 bases, the J end lost 2 bases, and 16 bases lay between the germline ends. CDR1 SGHTA and CDR2 FQGNSA come from the germline V gene. CDR3 nucleotide sequence: TGTGCCAGCAGCTTAGCGCGGAATAGCGGATTACAAGAGACCCAGTACTTC. This encodes CASSLARNSGLQETQYF.

V gene TRBV7-9 combines with J gene TRBJ2-5; D ambiguous. The CDR3 is made up of 13 amino acids. The V gene's germline CDR1 is SEHNR and CDR2 FQNEAQ (reference sequence). Trimming removed 5 bases from V and 3 bases from J, with 10 bases in between. In DNA form, the CDR3 reads TGTGCCAGCAGCCAAAGTCTAAAAGAGACCCAGTACTTC. Amino acid sequence: CASSQSLKETQYF.

V is TRBV7-6 and J is TRBJ2-1; D is perhaps TRBD1 (5 bases). Germline CDR1 reads SGHVS; CDR2 reads FNYEAQ. V was shortened by 5 bases and J by 0 bases, with 14 bases between the two germline ends. The CDR3 is 16 amino acids. CDR3 sequence: CASSPQGFNSYNEQFF. The CDR3 region has the DNA TGTGCCAGCAGCCCCCAGGGTTTTAACTCCTACAATGAGCAGTTCTTC. Using reference TRBV7-6 and TRBJ2-1 for the parts outside the CDR3, the full variable domain is GAGVSQSPRYKVTKRGQDVALRCDPISGHVSLYWYRQALGQGPEFLTYFNYEAQQDKSGLPNDRFSAERPEGSISTLTIQRTEQRDSAMYRCASSPQGFNSYNEQFFGPGTRLTVL.

The V and J genes are TRBV19 and TRBJ2-7, with 7 positions matching TRBD2. Germline V gene data show CDR1 as LNHDA and CDR2 as SQIVND (reference sequence). CDR3 length: 15 amino acids. Germline trimming cut 2 bases from V and 1 base from J; bases unmatched to any gene: 5. This CDR3 reads CASSIKEGGSYEQYF. The CDR3 coding sequence is TGTGCCAGTAGTATAAAGGAGGGAGGGTCCTACGAGCAGTACTTC.

The V call is TRBV11-1, the J call TRBJ2-5; possibly TRBD2 for D (6 bases). Between the trimmed V and J ends, which lost 4 bases and 4 bases, there was a span of 10 bases. Germline V gives CDR1 SGHAT, CDR2 FQDESV (reference sequence). The CDR3 has 13 amino acids. Here the CDR3 DNA reads TGTGCCAGCAGCTGGCAGGGAGGAGAGACCCAGTACTTC. This sequence encodes CASSWQGGETQYF.

The chain carries TRBV5-1 and TRBJ2-3; no clear D gene. This CDR3 has 14 residues. V gave up 5 bases and J gave up 2 bases, with 12 bases separating them. Germline assignment: CDR1 SGHRS and CDR2 YFSETQ. CDR3 sequence reads: CASRGGGHTDTQYF. In DNA form, the CDR3 reads TGCGCCAGCAGGGGTGGCGGTCACACAGATACGCAGTATTTT.

The genes are TRBV15 and TRBJ1-4; TRBD1 agrees at 7 bases. The ends lost 3 bases at V and 3 bases at J; junction bases unmatched: 7. CDR1 and CDR2 (germline): LNHNV, YYDKDF (reference sequence). There are 16 residues in the CDR3. This CDR3 is CATSSAGTDSNEKLFF. Written as DNA, the CDR3 is TGTGCCACCAGCAGCGCCGGGACAGACTCTAATGAAAAACTGTTTTTT.

The rearrangement joins TRBV4-1 to TRBJ2-3, with 7 positions matching TRBD1. The CDR3 runs to 14 residues. Trimming cost V 4 bases and J 5 bases; bases outside gene matches: 6. The V gene's germline CDR1 is MGHRA and CDR2 YSYEKL. The CDR3 nucleotides read TGCGCCAGCAGCCCTGGACAGGTAGAAGATACGCAGTATTTT. Translated, it gives CASSPGQVEDTQYF.

This chain links TRBV2 with TRBJ2-7; 9 nucleotides align to TRBD2. The germline CDR1 and CDR2 sequences are SNHLY and FYNNEI. The CDR3 runs to 15 residues. V lost 6 bases, J lost 0 bases, and 6 bases stayed unmatched. In DNA form, the CDR3 reads TGTGCCAGCAGGGTGTATAGCGGGAGCTCCTACGAGCAGTACTTC. It codes for CASRVYSGSSYEQYF.

This clone has just one count. V is TRBV6-1 and J is TRBJ2-1; 12 nucleotides align to TRBD2. CDR3 length equals 17 residues. The ends lost 4 bases at V and 3 bases at J; junction bases unmatched: 7. The V gene's germline CDR1 is MNHNS and CDR2 SASEGT. CDR3 amino acids: CASSGTSGMLLYNEQFF. DNA of the CDR3: TGTGCCAGCAGTGGGACTAGCGGGATGCTTCTCTACAATGAGCAGTTCTTC.

This chain joins TRBV2 and TRBJ2-3, with D uncertain. Trimming cost V 4 bases and J 4 bases, with 6 bases left between them. This CDR3 is built from 12 residues. Germline V gene data show CDR1 as SNHLY and CDR2 as FYNNEI. Here the CDR3 DNA reads TGTGCCAGCAGTGTTCTCCCAGATACGCAGTATTTT. Translating gives CASSVLPDTQYF.

The chain joins TRBV6-1 to TRBJ2-3; 11 bases align to TRBD2. The CDR3 has 15 amino acids. Unmatched junction bases numbered 7, after V lost 10 bases and J lost 1 base. In germline, CDR1 is MNHNS, CDR2 SASEGT. CDR3 loop: CATSPLAGGTDTQYF. Here the CDR3 DNA reads TGTGCCACCTCACCACTAGCGGGGGGCACAGATACGCAGTATTTT.

This clone was seen just once. The rearrangement joins TRBV5-8 to TRBJ1-3, with a weak D call TRBD1 (5 bases). Trimming shortened V by 0 bases and J by 0 bases, and 10 bases separated the two germline ends. Per germline, CDR1 SGHTS and CDR2 YDEGEE. The CDR3 sequence is 16 residues long. This chain's CDR3 is CASSLVGQGSGNTIYF. In DNA, the CDR3 is TGTGCCAGCAGCTTGGTGGGGCAGGGCTCTGGAAACACCATATATTTT.

This chain uses TRBV19 with TRBJ1-4, with TRBD1 matching over 9 bases. This CDR3 is 13 amino acids long. Germline CDR1 is LNHDA and CDR2 is SQIVND (reference sequence). The J segment lost 7 bases and the V segment lost 6 bases, leaving 3 bases of the junction unmatched. The CDR3 is CASRDRGAEKLFF. CDR3 DNA: TGTGCCAGTAGGGACAGGGGCGCTGAAAAACTGTTTTTT.

A few counts support this clone. The chain has TRBV19 and TRBJ1-1; D is unresolved. With 5 bases removed from V and 11 bases from J, the gap between germline ends came to 21 bases. CDR1 is LNHDA and CDR2 is SQIVND in the germline V gene (reference sequence). The CDR3 runs to 14 residues. The CDR3 protein is CASSSKSGRLRAFF. The CDR3 DNA is TGTGCCAGTAGTTCGAAGAGCGGACGGCTGAGGGCTTTCTTT.

For this clone: The same CDR3 can be traced to other DNA sequences in this sample. This rearrangement joins TRBV6-1 to TRBJ2-3, with TRBD2 identical over 9 bases. This CDR3 region has 15 residues. Germline CDR1 is MNHNS and CDR2 is SASEGT. J lost 1 base, V lost 2 bases, and 1 base had no gene match. The CDR3 sequence: CASSELAGRTDTQYF. The CDR3 DNA reads TGTGCCAGCAGTGAACTAGCGGGGCGCACAGATACGCAGTATTTT.

This clone was picked up a small number of times. This chain connects TRBV18 to TRBJ1-4; D not certain. CDR3 size: 14 residues. From germline, CDR1 is KGHSH and CDR2 LQKENI. V lost 2 bases and J lost 8, with 12 bases in between. CDR3 in amino acids: CASSPLGGGEKLFF. CDR3 nucleotide sequence: TGTGCCAGCTCACCATTAGGTGGAGGGGAAAAACTGTTTTTT. Looking up the rest from reference TRBV18 and TRBJ1-4 gives the full variable domain: NAGVMQNPRHLVRRRGQEARLRCSPMKGHSHVYWYRQLPEEGLKFMVYLQKENIIDESGMPKERFSAEFPKEGPSILRIQQVVRGDSAAYFCASSPLGGGEKLFFGSGTQLSVL.

V is TRBV27 and J is TRBJ1-1, with D maybe TRBD1 (5 bases). This CDR3 spans 14 amino acids. The germline gives CDR1 MNHEY, CDR2 SMNVEV (reference sequence). V was clipped by 2 bases and J by 1 base, with 8 bases between them. CDR3 protein: CASSLIGQNTEAFF. The CDR3 DNA sequence: TGTGCCAGCAGTTTAATTGGACAGAACACTGAAGCTTTCTTT.

This chain uses TRBV4-3 with TRBJ2-7, with 9 bases that match TRBD2. This CDR3 contains 15 residues. Germline loops: CDR1 LGHNA, CDR2 YSLEER. The ends lost 0 bases at V and 2 bases at J; junction bases unmatched: 2. The CDR3 region is CASSQEAGGPYEQYF. Written as DNA, the CDR3 is TGCGCCAGCAGCCAAGAGGCGGGAGGGCCCTACGAGCAGTACTTC.